Following are 5 T cell receptor beta chains from one sample sequenced in a study of shared clonotypes between healthy human individuals. Positively selected for CCR7, the CD45RO-negative cells used as naive CD8 cells excluded terminally differentiated effector memory CD45RA+ cells. Data came from immunoSEQ multiplex PCR; TCRdb stores just in-frame clones and leaves some out. The table lists about 680,000 clones, 92% of them singletons. Sample: naive CD8+ T cells sorted from blood. The receptors here all came from a man between 25 and 39 years old in good health.

This chain links TRBV9 with TRBJ2-7, with TRBD1 matching 7 bases. The CDR3 is made up of 15 amino acids. CDR1 SGDLS and CDR2 YYNGEE come from the germline V gene. V lost 0 bases and J lost 5; bases outside the gene matches: 8. Written as DNA, the CDR3 is TGTGCCAGCAGCGTAGGCCTACAGGGGAAGGACGAGCAGTACTTC. Translating gives CASSVGLQGKDEQYF.

This sequence joins TRBV6-4 and TRBJ2-1; 7 nucleotides line up with TRBD1. The CDR3 covers 16 residues. V gave up 3 bases and J gave up 8 bases; unmatched junction bases: 13. Per germline, CDR1 MRHNA and CDR2 SNTAGT. The chain's CDR3 is CASSEFGTGVTDEQFF. As DNA, the CDR3 is TGTGCCAGCAGTGAATTTGGAACAGGGGTTACAGATGAGCAGTTCTTC.

The chain uses TRBV6-5 and TRBJ2-1; TRBD1 is a possible D gene (6 bases). V lost 2 bases and J 5 bases, leaving 13 bases between the germline ends. The CDR3 sequence is 15 residues long. Germline V CDR1 and CDR2: MNHEY, SVGAGI. The CDR3: CASSYGQGLHNEQFF. Here the CDR3 DNA reads TGTGCCAGCAGTTACGGGCAGGGGCTCCACAATGAGCAGTTCTTC.

The chain couples TRBV29-1 to TRBJ2-6; TRBD1 might be the D (5 bases). The CDR3 runs to 17 residues. V lost 0 bases and J lost 2, with 14 bases in between. CDR1 and CDR2 from the germline V gene are SQVTM and ANQGSEA. The CDR3 DNA sequence: TGCAGCGTTGAAGACAGGCAGGGCGTACCTGGGGCCAACGTCCTGACTTTC. Translating gives CSVEDRQGVPGANVLTF.

The chain recombines TRBV7-9 with TRBJ2-7; perhaps D is TRBD1 or TRBD2 (5 bases each). Germline V gives CDR1 SEHNR, CDR2 FQNEAQ (reference sequence). This CDR3 spans 16 amino acids. V lost 3 bases and J lost 2, with 17 bases in between. CDR3 amino acids: CASSFDAGTEPYEQYF. CDR3 nucleotide sequence: TGTGCCAGCAGCTTTGACGCCGGGACCGAACCCTACGAGCAGTACTTC. Variable domain in full (rest from reference TRBV7-9 and TRBJ2-7): DTGVSQNPRHKITKRGQNVTFRCDPISEHNRLYWYRQTLGQGPEFLTYFQNEAQLEKSRLLSDRFSAERPKGSFSTLEIQRTEQGDSAMYLCASSFDAGTEPYEQYFGPGTRLTVT.